The clone carrying this TCR beta chain turned up a few times. The sample comes from a study of blood T cells in healthy people across ages. With a J-beta primer mix and a sample-barcoded 5' primer, a second PCR ran about 7 to 12 cycles. TCRdb independently ran MiXCR on the 5' RACE reads; one entry per CDR3 protein. The sample has approximately 290,000 distinct CDR3 sequences; 27% are singletons. Per sample, no less than 5 micrograms of total RNA were extracted. This CDR3 has 12 amino acids. V was pared by 0 bases and J by 5 bases, with 6 bases between. Germline V gene lookup returns CDR1 SGHRS and CDR2 YFSETQ.

The chain carries TRBV5-1 and TRBJ2-7; D gene uncertain. The TCR was taken from a woman aged 70-85 years in good health. Sequenced sample: blood. The CDR3 coding sequence is TGCGCCAGCAGCTTGGAGGGCAACGAGCAGTACTTC. As protein: CASSLEGNEQYF.